A selection of T cell receptor beta chains follows, all from one sample in a study of human T cells and chemical hapten exposure. TCRdb re-called the RACE reads through MiXCR, storing one row per CDR3 protein. In the table there are about 14,000 distinct CDR3 sequences, over 15% of which are singletons. This specimen was whole blood, taken in connection with sensitization to the hapten diphenylcyclopropenone (DPC). These receptors originate from a woman between 25 and 40 years old with alopecia areata. Some clones in this sample may be carry-over from other donors' samples. CDR3s include the opening cysteine and the closing phenylalanine or tryptophan. A D gene is named only where the DNA matches it firmly. The size of a clone is reported for some rows only, either as once, few or many, or as a class for expanded clones.

v_gene,d_gene,abundance,j_gene,CDR3aa
TRBV20-1,NA,many,TRBJ1-5,CSARQGRLVGQPQHF
TRBV7-9,NA,medium-sized,TRBJ1-6,CASSLILLPLHF
TRBV20-1,NA,few,TRBJ1-1,CSARNGQRNTEAFF
TRBV20-1,NA,many,TRBJ1-2,CSASEQGWKGYTF
TRBV9,NA,many,TRBJ1-1,CASSVAGYGEAFF
TRBV6-2/TRBV6-3,TRBD2,many,TRBJ2-1,CASSWSTLAGAHYNEQFF
TRBV10-3,NA,many,TRBJ2-3,CAISDPGSTDTQYF
TRBV29-1,NA,few,TRBJ2-5,CSVEMLARETQYF
TRBV7-2,NA,NA,TRBJ1-1,CASSLITGYTEAFF
TRBV12-3/TRBV12-4,NA,many,TRBJ1-1,CASSLNGRNTEAFF
TRBV19,NA,many,TRBJ1-5,CASSVPGRNQPQHF
TRBV5-1,TRBD1,few,TRBJ2-5,CASSGTGGLQETQYF
TRBV3-1,NA,many,TRBJ2-2,CASSQVFAGELFF
TRBV18,NA,medium-sized,TRBJ1-1,CASSPSGNTEAFF
TRBV28,NA,medium-sized,TRBJ2-1,CASGVGDGPYNEQFF
TRBV20-1,NA,medium-sized,TRBJ1-5,CSARDGGNQPQHF
TRBV20-1,NA,NA,TRBJ2-3,CSAILGADTQYF
TRBV28,NA,medium-sized,TRBJ1-2,CASTPTGGHGYTF
TRBV10-3,NA,many,TRBJ1-3,CAISESDSSGNTIYF
TRBV7-9,NA,many,TRBJ2-3,CASSLFDSYSTDTQYF
TRBV29-1,TRBD1,medium-sized,TRBJ1-2,CSVDRTGVYGYTF
TRBV6-6,TRBD2,many,TRBJ2-1,CASTPSGVGWGNEQFF
TRBV7-2,TRBD1,NA,TRBJ1-1,CASSSDRAWNTEAFF
TRBV6-6,TRBD2,NA,TRBJ2-5,CASSYPTSEETQYF
TRBV11-2,NA,medium-sized,TRBJ1-2,CASSADIDFYGYTF
TRBV20-1,NA,NA,TRBJ1-6,CSARDQSPLHF
TRBV18,NA,many,TRBJ2-4,CASSPDVGGMGIQYF
TRBV3-1,NA,many,TRBJ2-1,CASSQGRGPGNEQFF
TRBV28,NA,many,TRBJ1-2,CASSLPRGGYTF
TRBV20-1,NA,many,TRBJ2-7,CSAHTNQAYEQYF
TRBV20-1,NA,many,TRBJ2-1,CSADQIGPGNNEQFF
TRBV20-1,NA,few,TRBJ1-4,CSAPPADRVGEKLFF
TRBV6-1,NA,medium-sized,TRBJ1-1,CASSEPNTEAFF
TRBV5-1,NA,medium-sized,TRBJ1-1,CASTGYGGPLGDTEAFF
TRBV20-1,NA,medium-sized,TRBJ2-6,CSAQGILANVLTF
TRBV6-5,NA,many,TRBJ1-6,CASGYGASSPLHF
TRBV12-3/TRBV12-4,TRBD1,many,TRBJ2-3,CASSRGQGVTDTKYF
TRBV7-2,NA,many,TRBJ1-5,CASSYRVTQPQHF
TRBV18,TRBD2,NA,TRBJ2-1,CASSPQFPLAGGNEQFF
TRBV20-1,NA,many,TRBJ1-6,CSARGDGGRAHNSPLHF
TRBV6-4,NA,many,TRBJ2-2,CASSDSSTGELFF
TRBV20-1,NA,NA,TRBJ2-6,CSARQRSGANVLTF
TRBV28,NA,medium-sized,TRBJ1-1,CASNTAFRPEAFF
TRBV7-8,NA,NA,TRBJ2-3,CASSPLATGTDTQYF
TRBV11-2,NA,NA,TRBJ2-3,CASRDSSIDTQYF
TRBV2,NA,medium-sized,TRBJ2-5,CASTGKETQYF
TRBV2,TRBD1,many,TRBJ2-7,CASFQGQVLGYEQYF
TRBV3-1,NA,many,TRBJ2-7,CASSTTASSTYEQYF
TRBV20-1,TRBD2,many,TRBJ2-4,CSATLGAGGVKNIQYF
TRBV29-1,NA,medium-sized,TRBJ1-2,CSVATGSYGYTF
TRBV6-2/TRBV6-3,NA,NA,TRBJ2-1,CASSRGPTVPFF
TRBV2,NA,few,TRBJ1-5,CASSDKGYQPQHF